This TCR beta chain originates from a study of early T cells in non-severe SARS-CoV-2 infection. Overall study: Sequencing input comprised bulk RNA from unsorted whole blood; chain pairing was not available.

CDR3 length equals 15 residues. V gave up 3 bases and J gave up 0 bases, with 9 bases separating them. Germline values: CDR1 SGHDT, CDR2 YYEEEE. This clonotype was found many times. Antigen unknown. Individual cDNA molecules were tagged with unique molecular identifiers. TCRdb independently ran MiXCR on the 5' RACE reads; one entry per CDR3 protein. The sample records approximately 20,000 distinct CDR3 sequences, approximately 4% being singletons. Study-wide results and limits: VDJdb matching skewed toward anti-spike CD8 responses, missing private and CD4 specificities.

V usage is TRBV5-6 and J usage is TRBJ1-4; perhaps TRBD1 as D (6 bases). The sequence derives from an adult who was a healthcare worker with PCR-confirmed SARS-CoV-2 infection or an uninfected control (not recorded which). Sequencing was carried out using whole blood. The CDR3 DNA follows: TGTGCCAGCAGCTCTACAGGGACAACTAATGAAAAACTGTTTTTT. Its translation: CASSSTGTTNEKLFF.